This T cell receptor (beta chain) derives from a study of blood T cell repertoires in COVID-19. Study-wide context: Acute-phase and convalescent COVID-19 samples originated in the United States, Italy and Spain. PBMCs, B-cell-depleted T cells, or T cells were the source of the cDNA or gDNA that made up the material.

Germline CDR1 is SGHVS and CDR2 is FQNEAQ. This CDR3 has 19 amino acids. Trimming at V came to 1 base and at J to 2 bases, leaving 12 bases not matched to a gene. In the original analysis: Nucleated cell number was recorded as an estimate derived from reference gene primer amplification. Sequencing was performed with immunoSEQ multiplex PCR; in TCRdb, only in-frame clones are kept and a portion is missing. V, J and clone size reflect that table, while D and trimming were determined from the DNA. The sample shows 200,000 to 250,000 clones, under 90% of them seen only once. This chain links TRBV7-8 with TRBJ2-3; 10 bases line up with TRBD2. This TCR was sampled from a man in his sixties who had recovered from COVID-19. The source material was peripheral blood. The CDR3 sequence: CASSLGASGGLTTTDTQYF. The CDR3 DNA sequence: TGTGCCAGCAGCTTAGGGGCTAGCGGGGGCCTGACTACCACAGATACGCAGTATTTT. Looking up the rest from reference TRBV7-8 and TRBJ2-3 gives the full variable domain: GAGVSQSPRYKVAKRGQDVALRCDPISGHVSLFWYQQALGQGPEFLTYFQNEAQLDKSGLPSDRFFAERPEGSVSTLKIQRTQQEDSAVYLCASSLGASGGLTTTDTQYFGPGTRLTVL.